This passage covers 10 T cell receptor beta chains from one sample sequenced in a study of prognosis after radiotherapy for stage I lung cancer. The genomic DNA TCR beta CDR3 region underwent two rounds of multiplex PCR. Primers specific to each TRBV and TRBJ gene drove first-round PCR. TCRdb recomputed calls from the multiplex PCR reads with MiXCR, one row per CDR3 protein. The sample records about 18,000 distinct CDR3 sequences, 44% being singletons. The source material was PBMCs, sampled before or after stereotactic body radiation therapy (not recorded which). All receptors derive from a donor aged 50 or older with non-small cell lung cancer.

This clonotype was picked up many times. V is TRBV2 and J is TRBJ1-4; the D is unclear. The germline CDR1 and CDR2 sequences are SNHLY and FYNNEI. The V end lost 7 bases, the J end lost 5 bases, and 11 bases lay between the germline ends. CDR3 size: 13 residues. The CDR3 nucleotides are TGTGCCAGCACGGAGCTCTGGAATGAAAAACTGTTTTTT. Protein product: CASTELWNEKLFF.

At least ten counts were recorded for this clonotype. The rearrangement links TRBV15 to TRBJ2-5; 8 bases are shared with TRBD1. The CDR3 is made up of 15 amino acids. The junction had 4 bases not matched to a gene; V was cut back by 0 bases and J by 4 bases. The germline V gene has CDR1 LNHNV and CDR2 YYDKDF (reference sequence). The CDR3 nucleotides are TGTGCCACCAGCAGAGATATTGGGACAGGAGAGACCCAGTACTTC. This sequence encodes CATSRDIGTGETQYF.

The chain couples TRBV28 to TRBJ1-2; the D gene is possibly TRBD1 (6 bases). The CDR3 spans 15 residues. V lost 7 bases, J lost 4 bases, and 19 bases lay in between. The germline gives CDR1 MDHEN, CDR2 SYDVKM. The CDR3 loop is CASITRSEGGYGYTF. In nucleotides, the CDR3 is TGTGCCAGCATTACACGCTCCGAAGGGGGCTATGGCTACACCTTC.

In its sample, this clonotype was seen many times. V and J are TRBV11-3 and TRBJ2-1, with 12 bases fitting TRBD2. V lost 5 bases to trimming and J lost 7 bases; unmatched junction nucleotides: 3. Germline V CDR1 and CDR2: SGHNT, YENEEA. The CDR3 consists of 14 residues. Here the CDR3 DNA reads TGTGCCAGCAGCGCTAGCGGGAGGGAAAATGAGCAGTTCTTC. Translated: CASSASGRENEQFF. Full variable domain (outside the CDR3, taken from reference TRBV11-3 and TRBJ2-1): EAGVVQSPRYKIIEKKQPVAFWCNPISGHNTLYWYLQNLGQGPELLIRYENEEAVDDSQLPKDRFSAERLKGVDSTLKIQPAELGDSAVYLCASSASGRENEQFFGPGTRLTVL.

This chain uses TRBV7-2 with TRBJ1-2; D ambiguous. Germline lookup yields CDR1 SGHTA and CDR2 FQGNSA. The ends were cut back, 7 bases at V and 5 bases at J, with 14 bases in the middle. There are 13 residues in the CDR3. The CDR3 region is CASTFPSRYGYTF. Here the CDR3 DNA reads TGTGCCAGCACCTTCCCTTCCAGGTATGGCTACACCTTC. Complete variable domain (other parts from reference TRBV7-2 and TRBJ1-2): GAGVSQSPSNKVTEKGKDVELRCDPISGHTALYWYRQSLGQGLEFLIYFQGNSAPDKSGLPSDRFSAERTGGSVSTLTIQRTQQEDSAVYLCASTFPSRYGYTFGSGTRLTVV.

This clonotype was observed many times. The chain carries TRBV7-6 and TRBJ2-7, with a tentative D call TRBD2 (6 bases). Trimming pared 0 bases from V and 6 bases from J, leaving 12 bases between. Germline CDR1 SGHVS, CDR2 FNYEAQ. The CDR3 is 14 residues long. For the CDR3, the DNA is TGTGCCAGCAGCTTAGCCAGGGAGGTCGGCGAGCAGTACTTC. It translates to CASSLAREVGEQYF.

The table lists this clonotype with many counts. The chain links TRBV7-3 to TRBJ1-1; a weak D match, TRBD1 (5 bases). V lost 5 bases, J lost 0 bases, and 10 bases lay in between. CDR3 size: 14 residues. CDR1 and CDR2 (germline): SGHTA, FQGTGA. DNA for the CDR3: TGTGCCAGCAGCGCGGGACTGATGAACACTGAAGCTTTCTTT. Its protein product is CASSAGLMNTEAFF.

This clonotype appeared many times. The CDR3 loop is CASSLFRDRSLGTQYF. Written as DNA, the CDR3 is TGTGCCAGCAGTTTATTCCGGGACAGGTCGTTGGGGACCCAGTACTTC. The V and J genes are TRBV28 and TRBJ2-5, with TRBD1 matching over 8 bases. Losses at the gene ends were 1 base for V and 7 bases for J; bases not matched to a gene: 11. This CDR3 has 16 amino acids. Germline-derived CDR1 and CDR2 are MDHEN and SYDVKM.

This clonotype was seen once. A read error may be the cause here, since a much bigger clone is one base away. The rearrangement links TRBV5-1 to TRBJ2-1; D is possibly TRBD2 (5 bases). The germline V gene encodes CDR1 SGHRS and CDR2 YFSETQ. This CDR3 contains 14 residues. The CDR3 loop reads CVSSLTAGLNEQFF. CDR3 DNA: TGCGTCAGCAGCTTGACGGCGGGTCTCAATGAGCAGTTCTTC.

With respect to this clonotype: A far larger clone is one nucleotide away, so this likely arose from a read error. The V gene is TRBV15, the J gene TRBJ2-7; no firm D call. V was cut by 0 bases and J by 10 bases, with 22 bases left in between. The CDR3 has 16 residues. Germline-derived CDR1 and CDR2 are LNHNV and YYDKDF (reference sequence). CDR3 protein: CATSRDGSDHQEIQYF. CDR3 DNA: TGTGCCACCAGCAGAGATGGCAGCGACCACCAAGAGATCCAGTACTTC.